The following is a T cell receptor beta chain sequence with its context. The PCR ran on 60 Vbeta and 13 Jbeta primers. Repertoires were generated with immunoSEQ multiplex PCR, while TCRdb's copy carries only in-frame clones and drops some. The data hold roughly 130,000 clones, with roughly 66% observed a single time. The sample comes from a study of cytomegalovirus exposure and HLA in healthy donors. The J segment lost 6 bases and the V segment lost 5 bases, leaving 8 bases of the junction unmatched. The CDR3 extends over 14 amino acids. Per the germline V gene, CDR1 is SGHRS and CDR2 is YFSETQ. The clonotype originates from a young man in good health and CMV-seronegative. Source material: PBMCs. The chain uses TRBV5-1 and TRBJ1-5; 7 nucleotides align to TRBD1. The CDR3 loop is CASSPQGGGQPQHF. CDR3 DNA: TGCGCCAGCAGTCCTCAGGGGGGAGGTCAGCCCCAGCATTTT. Filled out from reference TRBV5-1 and TRBJ1-5, the complete variable domain reads KAGVTQTPRYLIKTRGQQVTLSCSPISGHRSVSWYQQTPGQGLQFLFEYFSETQRNKGNFPGRFSGRQFSNSRSEMNVSTLELGDSALYLCASSPQGGGQPQHFGDGTRLSIL.